This T cell receptor beta chain was documented in a study of T cell repertoires in cytomegalovirus infection. TCRdb re-called the reads with MiXCR, one entry per CDR3 protein. The sample has fewer than 850,000 distinct CDR3 sequences; about 29% are singletons. This clonotype was observed at least ten times. Its antigen is not identified. The specimen was cultured CD8+ T cells from PBMCs, collected from culture after CMV antigen stimulation. The clonotype originates from a human donor in good health (CMV status not recorded). Some clones in this sample may be carry-over from other donors' samples.

CDR3 sequence: CASSELAGGPDTQYF. Written as DNA, the CDR3 is TGTGCCAGCAGTGAACTAGCGGGGGGGCCAGATACGCAGTATTTT. The chain combines TRBV6-1 with TRBJ2-3; 12 bases align to TRBD2. The CDR3 totals 15 residues. Germline V gene lookup returns CDR1 MNHNS and CDR2 SASEGT. With V trimmed by 2 bases and J by 4 bases, 1 base remained unmatched.